The sequence of this T cell receptor beta chain was determined in a study of CD8 T cells in Susac syndrome. General study points: The study acknowledged a relatively small number of individuals in its TCR sequencing and HLA analysis.

CDR3 length: 14 amino acids. V lost 3 bases and J 2 bases, leaving 10 bases between the germline ends. Germline values: CDR1 GTSNPN, CDR2 SVGIG (reference sequence). On this clonotype: The antigen is undetermined.

CD8+ and CD4+ T cells from blood underwent TCR beta sequencing, which was carried out in a high-throughput format. In the multiple sclerosis control group, patients were treatment-naive and had stable or active relapsing-remitting disease. While CD8+ and CD4+ T cells were isolated negatively, TEMRA cells were enriched by FACS. Random hexamers were used to reverse transcribe an amount of 0.5 to 1 ug RNA. In TCRdb, the immunoSEQ multiplex PCR reads were re-called with MiXCR into one record per CDR3 protein. The sample has around 280,000 distinct CDR3 sequences, more than 75% seen once. This receptor was identified in a human donor with multiple sclerosis. The chain combines TRBV30 with TRBJ2-2; D might be TRBD2 (6 bases). Sequences were obtained from CD8+ T cells from PBMCs. CDR3 in DNA: TGTGCCTGGAGCTTTAGCGGCAACACCGGGGAGCTGTTTTTT. Translation: CAWSFSGNTGELFF. The full variable domain, with the rest looked up from reference TRBV30 and TRBJ2-2, is SQTIHQWPATLVQPVGSPLSLECTVEGTSNPNLYWYRQAAGRGLQLLFYSVGIGQISSEVPQNLSASRPQDRQFILSSKKLLLSDSGFYLCAWSFSGNTGELFFGEGSRLTVL.